This T cell receptor (beta chain) was recorded in a study of control samples from healthy donors and cancer patients. Clones were read by immunoSEQ multiplex PCR, and TCRdb kept only the in-frame ones, dropping some. The sample records 75,000 to 80,000 clones, approximately 91% being singletons. Trimming cost V 2 bases and J 8 bases, with 18 bases left between them. Germline V gene sequence: CDR1 SGHTA, CDR2 FQGTGA. The CDR3 consists of 15 residues. The sample comprised PBMCs. The gene calls are TRBV7-3 and TRBJ1-2; a possible D gene is TRBD1 (6 bases). The receptor was derived from a woman in her 50s with colorectal cancer. Here the CDR3 DNA reads TGTGCCAGCAGCTTAGCCGCAGGGGACGCTAGCGGCTACACCTTC. This sequence encodes CASSLAAGDASGYTF.